This TCR beta chain was captured in a study of T cell changes during pregnancy in multiple sclerosis. The table came from immunoSEQ multiplex PCR; TCRdb's copy has only in-frame clones and leaves some out. This repertoire shows about 130,000 clones, about 96% found once; its top ten account for 0.4% to 0.5%. Germline loops: CDR1 SGHRS, CDR2 YFSETQ. This CDR3 region has 15 residues. Trimming removed 3 bases from V and 2 bases from J, with 12 bases in between. The chain joins TRBV5-1 to TRBJ1-3; no definite D call. This clonotype was obtained from a female donor with multiple sclerosis, enrolled in a pregnancy study. The specimen comprised peripheral blood, sampled after pregnancy. The CDR3 region has the DNA TGCGCCAGCAGCTACTCCGGACTAGCTGGAAACACCATATATTTT. Residues: CASSYSGLAGNTIYF.